The source of this TCR beta chain is a study of beta chain features in type 1 diabetes. The wider study: What patients shared with healthy donors was a similar profile of age, gender and cell yields. Examination spanned around 110,000,000 sorted cells from all samples. General observations from the study: TCRB repertoires of naive, central memory and Treg cells appeared more similar among patients than among healthy donors. A definitive answer on HLA type influencing TCRB rearrangement was not reached here.

Trimming cost V 3 bases and J 7 bases; bases outside gene matches: 6. Germline CDR1 SGHTA, CDR2 FQGTGA. The CDR3 is 15 residues long. The authors reverse transcribed all of the isolated RNA, so sequencing captured expressed TCRB transcripts. This table comes from immunoSEQ multiplex PCR, and its TCRdb copy is limited to in-frame clones, with some not included. The data hold about 340,000 clones, with less than 9.5% observed a single time. This clone has a handful of counts. Its antigen is undetermined. Sequenced input: central memory CD4+ T cells from blood. This clonotype originated in a woman under 30 in good health. The chain recombines TRBV7-3 with TRBJ2-1; 10 positions match TRBD2. This chain's CDR3 is CASSLWLAGENEQFF. DNA of the CDR3: TGTGCCAGCAGCTTGTGGCTAGCGGGAGAGAATGAGCAGTTCTTC.